This TCR beta chain was retrieved from a study of blood T cell repertoires in COVID-19. Across the study: From the United States, Italy and Spain came samples of acute and convalescent COVID-19. PBMCs, B-cell-depleted T cells, or T cells were the source of the cDNA or gDNA that made up the material.

Authors' processing steps: Amplification with reference gene primers provided the estimates of nucleated cell counts. Data came from immunoSEQ multiplex PCR; TCRdb stores just in-frame clones and leaves some out. V and J calls and clone size follow that table, whereas D and trimming were derived from the DNA. The data show around 230,000 clones, roughly 88% seen once. CDR3 length: 13 residues. Trimming removed 3 bases from V and 13 bases from J; junction bases left unmatched: 7. CDR1 is SGHRS, CDR2 YFSETQ, per germline. V gene TRBV5-1 combines with J gene TRBJ2-1; 10 positions match TRBD1. The sequence was collected from a man in his forties who had recovered from COVID-19. Material for sequencing was peripheral blood. The DNA of the CDR3 is TGCGCCAGCAGCTGGGGGGACAGGGGCCCCCAGTTCTTC. Its protein is CASSWGDRGPQFF.